The 6 T cell receptor beta chains below all came from one sample that was sequenced in a study of T cells after posttransplantation cyclophosphamide. Clones were read by immunoSEQ multiplex PCR, and TCRdb kept only the in-frame ones, dropping some. The specimen has about 37,000 clones, none found just once. The sequenced sample consisted of PBMCs. The receptors here all came from a man aged 30 to 45 in good health and a related stem cell transplant donor.

This clone was picked up many times. This sequence joins TRBV6-4 and TRBJ2-3; D is perhaps TRBD2 (6 bases). V lost 5 bases and J lost 2, with 17 bases in between. This CDR3 has 16 residues. Germline V gene lookup returns CDR1 MRHNA and CDR2 SNTAGT. In DNA, the CDR3 is TGTGCCAGCAGTTCCGAAGCGGGTTTCCACACAGATACGCAGTATTTT. Protein sequence: CASSSEAGFHTDTQYF.

At least ten counts were recorded for this clone. The V gene is TRBV9, the J gene TRBJ2-3; TRBD2 matches at 9 bases. The trim removed 4 bases at V and 0 bases at J, leaving 6 bases unmatched. The CDR3 loop spans 16 amino acids. Looked up from germline, CDR1 is SGDLS and CDR2 is YYNGEE. CDR3 bases: TGTGCCAGCAGCTTTAGCGGGGGCCCTAGCACAGATACGCAGTATTTT. It encodes CASSFSGGPSTDTQYF. Based on the CDR3 plus reference TRBV9 and TRBJ2-3, the full variable domain is DSGVTQTPKHLITATGQRVTLRCSPRSGDLSVYWYQQSLDQGLQFLIQYYNGEERAKGNILERFSAQQFPDLHSELNLSSLELGDSALYFCASSFSGGPSTDTQYFGPGTRLTVL.

At least ten counts were recorded for this clone. This chain links TRBV13 with TRBJ2-1; TRBD2 agrees at 11 bases. The CDR3 length is 15 residues. Germline V gives CDR1 PRHDT, CDR2 FYEKMQ (reference sequence). The J segment lost 3 bases and the V segment lost 5 bases, leaving 3 bases of the junction unmatched. The DNA of the CDR3 is TGTGCCAGCAGCGTCGGACTAGCGGGCTACAATGAGCAGTTCTTC. It is translated as CASSVGLAGYNEQFF.

In its sample, this clone was seen a few times. The chain couples TRBV9 to TRBJ2-2, with 8 bases aligning to TRBD2. With 1 base clipped from V and 1 base from J, the junction kept 0 bases outside the gene matches. The CDR3 totals 15 residues. Germline V gene lookup returns CDR1 SGDLS and CDR2 YYNGEE. The CDR3 here is CASSVSGGNTGELFF. In nucleotides, the CDR3 is TGTGCCAGCAGCGTAAGCGGGGGGAACACCGGGGAGCTGTTTTTT.

In its sample, this clone was seen many times. This sequence joins TRBV12-3 or TRBV12-4 and TRBJ2-7, with TRBD1 identical over 9 bases. The CDR3 consists of 15 residues. After removal of 6 bases from V and 4 bases from J, the junction contained 10 bases not matched to a gene. The CDR3 sequence: CASRARTGAEYEQYF. DNA of the CDR3: TGTGCCAGCAGAGCTCGGACAGGGGCGGAATACGAGCAGTACTTC.

This clone was found many times. This sequence joins TRBV7-9 and TRBJ2-7; 8 bases are shared with TRBD2. This CDR3 is 15 amino acids long. Germline V gene sequence: CDR1 SEHNR, CDR2 FQNEAQ (reference sequence). J lost 0 bases, V lost 5 bases, and 6 bases had no gene match. In DNA, the CDR3 is TGTGCCAGCAGCCACTCAGGGACTAGCTCCTACGAGCAGTACTTC. Translating gives CASSHSGTSSYEQYF.